The source of this T cell receptor beta chain is a study of OX40 agonist ivuxolimab in advanced cancers. Study details: An anti-OX40 (CD134) antibody with agonistic activity, ivuxolimab, was administered to patients.

Method: immunoSEQ multiplex PCR; TCRdb's copy keeps in-frame clones and lacks some. The sample holds about 52,000 clones, approximately 91% seen once. This CDR3 is 15 amino acids long. Germline CDR1 reads SGHNT; CDR2 reads YYREEE (reference sequence). V was pared by 0 bases and J by 9 bases, with 7 bases of the junction left unmatched. The sequence was collected from an adult with an advanced solid tumor such as melanoma, head and neck, liver or kidney cancer. The rearrangement uses TRBV5-4 and TRBJ2-1; 9 bases match TRBD2. The sample consisted of CD4+ or CD8+ T cells sorted from blood, taken in a trial of the OX40 agonist ivuxolimab. The CDR3 spells CASSLGIAGDREQFF. The DNA for the CDR3 is TGTGCCAGCAGCTTGGGAATAGCGGGGGATCGTGAGCAGTTCTTC.